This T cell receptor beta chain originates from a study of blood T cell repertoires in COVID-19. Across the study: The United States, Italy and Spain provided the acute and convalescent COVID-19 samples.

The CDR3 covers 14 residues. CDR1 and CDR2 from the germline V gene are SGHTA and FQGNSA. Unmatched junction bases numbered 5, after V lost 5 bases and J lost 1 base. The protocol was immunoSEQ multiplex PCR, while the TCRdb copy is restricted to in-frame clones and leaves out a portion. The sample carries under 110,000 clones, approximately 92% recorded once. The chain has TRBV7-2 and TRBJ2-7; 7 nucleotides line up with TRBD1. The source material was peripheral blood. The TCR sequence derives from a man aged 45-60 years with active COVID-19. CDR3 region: CASSLDRASYEQYF. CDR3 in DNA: TGTGCCAGCAGCCTAGACAGGGCGTCCTACGAGCAGTACTTC.